Listed below are T cell receptor beta chains from one sample, sequenced in a study of identical twins. TCRdb passed the 5' RACE reads through MiXCR, listing each CDR3 protein once. Here the sample spans around 670,000 distinct CDR3 sequences, around 6% being singletons. Sequenced sample: naive T cells sorted from blood. These receptors all stem from a man between 18 and 29 years old in good health. CDR3s include the opening cysteine and the closing phenylalanine or tryptophan. Fields, in order: J gene, V gene, D gene, clone size, CDR3 protein, CDR3 DNA. D genes are given only for firm matches. Some rows have no size entry. The others give once, few or many, or a class for an expanded clone.

J gene: TRBJ2-7
V gene: TRBV4-3
D gene: TRBD2
clone size: few
CDR3 protein: CASSQDRLAHYEQYF
CDR3 DNA: TGCGCCAGCAGCCAAGATCGACTAGCGCACTACGAGCAGTACTTC

J gene: TRBJ2-1
V gene: TRBV5-1
D gene: NA
clone size: NA
CDR3 protein: CASSLDGLSTGEQFF
CDR3 DNA: TGCGCCAGCAGCTTGGATGGACTATCCACAGGTGAGCAGTTCTTC

J gene: TRBJ2-2
V gene: TRBV2
D gene: NA
clone size: few
CDR3 protein: CASSSERRAGELFF
CDR3 DNA: TGTGCCAGCAGCTCGGAACGCCGGGCAGGGGAGCTGTTTTTT

J gene: TRBJ2-2
V gene: TRBV6-5
D gene: TRBD1
clone size: few
CDR3 protein: CASSSGQGASGELFF
CDR3 DNA: TGTGCCAGCAGTTCGGGACAGGGGGCATCCGGGGAGCTGTTTTTT

J gene: TRBJ2-3
V gene: TRBV28
D gene: NA
clone size: many
CDR3 protein: CASSLLKPGSTDTQYF
CDR3 DNA: TGTGCCAGCAGTTTATTGAAACCAGGTAGCACAGATACGCAGTATTTT

J gene: TRBJ2-1
V gene: TRBV12-3/TRBV12-4
D gene: TRBD2
clone size: NA
CDR3 protein: CASSRELAGGGTADEQFF
CDR3 DNA: TGTGCCAGCAGTCGGGAACTAGCGGGAGGGGGCACGGCGGATGAGCAGTTCTTC

J gene: TRBJ2-3
V gene: TRBV12-3/TRBV12-4
D gene: NA
clone size: many
CDR3 protein: CASTAPGPGADTQYF
CDR3 DNA: TGTGCCAGCACAGCACCGGGACCGGGGGCAGATACGCAGTATTTT

J gene: TRBJ2-5
V gene: TRBV29-1
D gene: NA
clone size: many
CDR3 protein: CSAGETQYF
CDR3 DNA: TGCAGTGCCGGGGAGACCCAGTACTTC

J gene: TRBJ2-2
V gene: TRBV18
D gene: TRBD1
clone size: many
CDR3 protein: CASSLPGTGGTGELFF
CDR3 DNA: TGTGCCAGCTCACTCCCCGGGACAGGGGGCACCGGGGAGCTGTTTTTT

J gene: TRBJ2-7
V gene: TRBV9
D gene: NA
clone size: few
CDR3 protein: CASSAVASGSEQYF
CDR3 DNA: TGTGCCAGCAGCGCGGTGGCGTCGGGTTCCGAGCAGTACTTC

J gene: TRBJ2-2
V gene: TRBV12-5
D gene: NA
clone size: many
CDR3 protein: CASGLGTGELFF
CDR3 DNA: TGTGCTAGTGGTTTGGGGACCGGGGAGCTGTTTTTT

J gene: TRBJ2-5
V gene: TRBV4-3
D gene: NA
clone size: many
CDR3 protein: CASSPRVAKETQYF
CDR3 DNA: TGCGCCAGCAGCCCGAGGGTCGCAAAAGAGACCCAGTACTTC

J gene: TRBJ2-2
V gene: TRBV6-6
D gene: NA
clone size: few
CDR3 protein: CASRRLEGELFF
CDR3 DNA: TGTGCCAGCAGGCGATTGGAAGGGGAGCTGTTTTTT

J gene: TRBJ2-1
V gene: TRBV9
D gene: TRBD2
clone size: many
CDR3 protein: CASSEGSGNEQFF
CDR3 DNA: TGTGCCAGCAGCGAAGGTAGCGGGAATGAGCAGTTCTTC

J gene: TRBJ2-1
V gene: TRBV20-1
D gene: NA
clone size: many
CDR3 protein: CSAREDRRAINEQFF
CDR3 DNA: TGCAGTGCTAGAGAAGACAGGAGGGCTATCAATGAGCAGTTCTTC

J gene: TRBJ2-2
V gene: TRBV24-1
D gene: NA
clone size: many
CDR3 protein: CATSDLTGTVTGELFF
CDR3 DNA: TGTGCCACCAGTGATTTAACAGGGACGGTCACCGGGGAGCTGTTTTTT

J gene: TRBJ2-1
V gene: TRBV3-1
D gene: TRBD2
clone size: NA
CDR3 protein: CASSDPQRGNNEQFF
CDR3 DNA: TGTGCCAGCAGCGATCCTCAGCGGGGGAACAATGAGCAGTTCTTC

J gene: TRBJ1-1
V gene: TRBV5-1
D gene: NA
clone size: NA
CDR3 protein: CASSLGEQGVEAFF
CDR3 DNA: TGCGCCAGCAGCTTGGGGGAACAGGGAGTAGAAGCTTTCTTT

J gene: TRBJ2-5
V gene: TRBV7-2
D gene: NA
clone size: few
CDR3 protein: CASSSLGFQETQYF
CDR3 DNA: TGTGCCAGCAGCTCTTTGGGGTTCCAAGAGACCCAGTACTTC

J gene: TRBJ2-4
V gene: TRBV20-1
D gene: NA
clone size: few
CDR3 protein: CSERGLAKNIQYF
CDR3 DNA: TGCAGCGAAAGGGGACTAGCCAAAAACATTCAGTACTTC

J gene: TRBJ1-6
V gene: TRBV28
D gene: NA
clone size: few
CDR3 protein: CASRVGLNSPLHF
CDR3 DNA: TGTGCCAGCAGGGTCGGCCTTAATTCACCCCTCCACTTT

J gene: TRBJ2-7
V gene: TRBV29-1
D gene: NA
clone size: many
CDR3 protein: CSVEDREQYF
CDR3 DNA: TGCAGCGTTGAAGATCGGGAGCAGTACTTC

J gene: TRBJ2-1
V gene: TRBV12-3/TRBV12-4
D gene: NA
clone size: NA
CDR3 protein: CASRFDRGLFGFNEQFF
CDR3 DNA: TGTGCCAGCAGATTCGACAGGGGACTATTCGGGTTCAATGAGCAGTTCTTC

J gene: TRBJ1-5
V gene: TRBV5-1
D gene: TRBD1
clone size: many
CDR3 protein: CASSPGGQSVQPQHF
CDR3 DNA: TGCGCCAGCAGCCCAGGGGGACAGAGTGTTCAGCCCCAGCATTTT

J gene: TRBJ1-5
V gene: TRBV27
D gene: NA
clone size: many
CDR3 protein: CASSSSGVNQPQHF
CDR3 DNA: TGTGCCAGCAGTTCCTCAGGGGTTAATCAGCCCCAGCATTTT

J gene: TRBJ2-1
V gene: TRBV18
D gene: NA
clone size: many
CDR3 protein: CASSPSSGNEQFF
CDR3 DNA: TGTGCCAGCTCACCCTCCAGCGGCAATGAGCAGTTCTTC

J gene: TRBJ1-5
V gene: TRBV20-1
D gene: NA
clone size: few
CDR3 protein: CSAPSRVNQPQHF
CDR3 DNA: TGCAGTGCCCCTTCCAGGGTCAATCAGCCCCAGCATTTT

J gene: TRBJ2-1
V gene: TRBV7-3
D gene: NA
clone size: many
CDR3 protein: CASSPRGGIWFF
CDR3 DNA: TGTGCCAGCAGCCCAAGAGGTGGAATATGGTTCTTC

J gene: TRBJ2-4
V gene: TRBV5-6
D gene: NA
clone size: few
CDR3 protein: CASSPPTGTLAKNIQYF
CDR3 DNA: TGTGCCAGCAGCCCTCCGACAGGGACTTTAGCCAAAAACATTCAGTACTTC

J gene: TRBJ2-1
V gene: TRBV4-2
D gene: TRBD2
clone size: NA
CDR3 protein: CASSQELAGWNNEQFF
CDR3 DNA: TGTGCCAGCAGCCAAGAACTAGCGGGATGGAACAATGAGCAGTTCTTC

J gene: TRBJ2-3
V gene: TRBV5-1
D gene: TRBD1
clone size: many
CDR3 protein: CASSLVGTGPRADTQYF
CDR3 DNA: TGCGCCAGCAGCTTGGTCGGGACAGGGCCAAGAGCAGATACGCAGTATTTT

J gene: TRBJ2-7
V gene: TRBV6-1
D gene: NA
clone size: few
CDR3 protein: CASTSVQGYEQYF
CDR3 DNA: TGTGCCAGCACCTCGGTGCAGGGCTACGAGCAGTACTTC

J gene: TRBJ2-5
V gene: TRBV5-1
D gene: NA
clone size: NA
CDR3 protein: CASSLARAETQYF
CDR3 DNA: TGCGCCAGCAGCTTGGCCAGGGCAGAGACCCAGTACTTC